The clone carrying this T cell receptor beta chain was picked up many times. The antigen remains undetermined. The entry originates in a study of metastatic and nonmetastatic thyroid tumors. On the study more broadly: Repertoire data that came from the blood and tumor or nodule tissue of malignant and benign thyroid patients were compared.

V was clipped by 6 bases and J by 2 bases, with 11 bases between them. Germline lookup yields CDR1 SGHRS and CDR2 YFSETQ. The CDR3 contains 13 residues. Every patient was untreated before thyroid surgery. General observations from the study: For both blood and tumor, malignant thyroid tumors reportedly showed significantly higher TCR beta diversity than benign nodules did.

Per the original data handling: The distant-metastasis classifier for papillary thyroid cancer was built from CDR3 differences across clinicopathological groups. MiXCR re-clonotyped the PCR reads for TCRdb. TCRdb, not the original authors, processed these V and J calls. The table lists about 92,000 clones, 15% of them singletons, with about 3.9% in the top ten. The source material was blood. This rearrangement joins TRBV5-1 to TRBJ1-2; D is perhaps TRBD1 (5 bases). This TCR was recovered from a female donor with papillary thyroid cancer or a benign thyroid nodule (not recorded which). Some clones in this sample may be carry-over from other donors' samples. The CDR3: CASKEGMNYGYTF. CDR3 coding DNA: TGCGCCAGCAAGGAGGGGATGAACTATGGCTACACCTTC.